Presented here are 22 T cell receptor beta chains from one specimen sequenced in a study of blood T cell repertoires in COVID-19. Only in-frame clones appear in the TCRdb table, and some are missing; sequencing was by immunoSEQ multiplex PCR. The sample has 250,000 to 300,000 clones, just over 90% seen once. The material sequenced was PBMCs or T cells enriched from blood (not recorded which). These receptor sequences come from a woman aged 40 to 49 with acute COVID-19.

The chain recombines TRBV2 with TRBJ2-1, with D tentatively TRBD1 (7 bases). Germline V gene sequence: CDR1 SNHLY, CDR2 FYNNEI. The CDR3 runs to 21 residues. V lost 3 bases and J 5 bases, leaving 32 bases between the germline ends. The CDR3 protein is CASSDGRALQGVAGKHNEQFF. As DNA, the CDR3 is TGTGCCAGCAGTGACGGACGAGCGCTCCAGGGGGTGGCGGGGAAACACAATGAGCAGTTCTTC. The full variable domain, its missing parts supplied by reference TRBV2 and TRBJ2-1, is EPEVTQTPSHQVTQMGQEVILRCVPISNHLYFYWYRQILGQKVEFLVSFYNNEISEKSEIFDDQFSVERPDGSNFTLKIRSTKLEDSAMYFCASSDGRALQGVAGKHNEQFFGPGTRLTVL.

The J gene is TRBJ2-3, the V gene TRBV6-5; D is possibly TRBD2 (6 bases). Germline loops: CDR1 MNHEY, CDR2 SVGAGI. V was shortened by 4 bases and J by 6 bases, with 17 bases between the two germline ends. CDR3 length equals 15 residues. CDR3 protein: CASSSSSGPSDTQYF. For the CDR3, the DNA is TGTGCCAGCAGTTCCTCCAGCGGGCCCTCGGATACGCAGTATTTT.

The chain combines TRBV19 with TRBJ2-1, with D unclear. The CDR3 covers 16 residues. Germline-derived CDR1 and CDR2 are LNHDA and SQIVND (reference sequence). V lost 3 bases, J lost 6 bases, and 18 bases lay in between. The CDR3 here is CASSIRQAAMSNEQFF. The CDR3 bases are TGTGCCAGTAGTATTCGACAAGCTGCAATGTCCAATGAGCAGTTCTTC.

CDR3 DNA sequence: TGTGCCAGCGCCGGCGGGGGGGCCTCCGGGGAGCTGTTTTTT. Protein sequence: CASAGGGASGELFF. J is TRBJ2-2 and V is TRBV6-5; 9 bases match TRBD2. This CDR3 comprises 14 residues. V lost 8 bases, J lost 6 bases, and 7 bases stayed unmatched. Germline V gives CDR1 MNHEY, CDR2 SVGAGI.

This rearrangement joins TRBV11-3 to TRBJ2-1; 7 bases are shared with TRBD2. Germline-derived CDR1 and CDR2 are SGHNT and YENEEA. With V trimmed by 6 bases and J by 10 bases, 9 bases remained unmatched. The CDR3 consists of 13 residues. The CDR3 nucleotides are TGTGCCAGCAGTTACCCCGCGGGAGACGAGCAGTTCTTC. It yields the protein CASSYPAGDEQFF.

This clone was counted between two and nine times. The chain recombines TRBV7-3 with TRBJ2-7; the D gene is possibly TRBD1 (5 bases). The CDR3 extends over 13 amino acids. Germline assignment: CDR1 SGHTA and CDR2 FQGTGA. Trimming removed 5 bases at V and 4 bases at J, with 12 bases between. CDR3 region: CASSPGQVYEQYF. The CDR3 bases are TGTGCCAGCAGCCCAGGGCAGGTTTACGAGCAGTACTTC.

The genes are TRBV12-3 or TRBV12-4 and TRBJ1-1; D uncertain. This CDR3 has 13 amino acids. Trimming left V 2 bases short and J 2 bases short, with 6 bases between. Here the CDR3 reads CASSLTDNTEAFF. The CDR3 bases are TGTGCCAGCAGTTTAACAGATAACACTGAAGCTTTCTTT.

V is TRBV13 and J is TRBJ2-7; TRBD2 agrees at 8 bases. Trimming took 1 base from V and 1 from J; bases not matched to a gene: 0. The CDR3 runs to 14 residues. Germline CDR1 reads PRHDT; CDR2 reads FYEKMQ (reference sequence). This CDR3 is CASSLAGGSYEQYF. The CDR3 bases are TGTGCCAGCAGCTTAGCGGGGGGGTCCTACGAGCAGTACTTC. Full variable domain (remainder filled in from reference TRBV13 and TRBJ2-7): AAGVIQSPRHLIKEKRETATLKCYPIPRHDTVYWYQQGPGQDPQFLISFYEKMQSDKGSIPDRFSAQQFSDYHSELNMSSLELGDSALYFCASSLAGGSYEQYFGPGTRLTVT.

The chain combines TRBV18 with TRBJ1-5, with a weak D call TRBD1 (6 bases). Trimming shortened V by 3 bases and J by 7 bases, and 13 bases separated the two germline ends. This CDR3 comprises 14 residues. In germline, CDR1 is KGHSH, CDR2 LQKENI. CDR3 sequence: CASSPGGQGQPQHF. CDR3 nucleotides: TGTGCCAGCTCACCGGGGGGGCAGGGGCAGCCCCAGCATTTT.

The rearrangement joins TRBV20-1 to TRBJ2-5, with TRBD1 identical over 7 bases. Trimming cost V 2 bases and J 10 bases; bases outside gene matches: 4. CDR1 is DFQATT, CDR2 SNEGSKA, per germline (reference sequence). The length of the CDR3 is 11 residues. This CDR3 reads CSARTDRDQYF. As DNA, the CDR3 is TGCAGTGCTAGAACTGACAGGGACCAGTACTTC.

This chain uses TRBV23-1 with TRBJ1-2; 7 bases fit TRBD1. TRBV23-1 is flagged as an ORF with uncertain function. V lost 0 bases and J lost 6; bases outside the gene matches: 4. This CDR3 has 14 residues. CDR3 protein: CASSQSGGIDGYTF. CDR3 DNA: TGCGCCAGCAGTCAATCAGGGGGCATTGATGGCTACACCTTC.

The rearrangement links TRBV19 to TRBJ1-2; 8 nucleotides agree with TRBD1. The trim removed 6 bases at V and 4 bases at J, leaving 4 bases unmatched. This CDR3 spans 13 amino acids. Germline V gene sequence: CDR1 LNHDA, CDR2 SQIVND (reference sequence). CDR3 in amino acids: CASSLGQVYGYTF. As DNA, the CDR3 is TGTGCCAGTAGCCTGGGACAGGTCTATGGCTACACCTTC. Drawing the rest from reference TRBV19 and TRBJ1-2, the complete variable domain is DGGITQSPKYLFRKEGQNVTLSCEQNLNHDAMYWYRQDPGQGLRLIYYSQIVNDFQKGDIAEGYSVSREKKESFPLTVTSAQKNPTAFYLCASSLGQVYGYTFGSGTRLTVV.

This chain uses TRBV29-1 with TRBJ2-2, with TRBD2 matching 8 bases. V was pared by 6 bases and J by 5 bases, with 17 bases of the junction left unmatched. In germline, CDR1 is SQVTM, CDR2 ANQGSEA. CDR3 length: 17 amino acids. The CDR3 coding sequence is TGCAGCGTCGCAGGGCTAGCGGGCTTGCTGGGGACCGGGGAGCTGTTTTTT. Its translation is CSVAGLAGLLGTGELFF.

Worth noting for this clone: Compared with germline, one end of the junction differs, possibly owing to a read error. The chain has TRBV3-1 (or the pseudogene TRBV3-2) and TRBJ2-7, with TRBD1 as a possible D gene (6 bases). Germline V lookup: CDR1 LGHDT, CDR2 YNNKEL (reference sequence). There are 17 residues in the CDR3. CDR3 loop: CVSSHQFNRDNEYEQYF. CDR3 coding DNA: TGTGTCAGCAGCCACCAATTTAACCGGGACAATGAATACGAGCAGTACTTC.

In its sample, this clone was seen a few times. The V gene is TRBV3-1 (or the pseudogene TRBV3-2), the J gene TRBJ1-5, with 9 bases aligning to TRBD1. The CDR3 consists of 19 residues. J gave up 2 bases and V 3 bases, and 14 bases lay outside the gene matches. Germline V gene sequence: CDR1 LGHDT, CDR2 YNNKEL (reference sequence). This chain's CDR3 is CASSQGTGTGTSGNQPQHF. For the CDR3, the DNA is TGTGCCAGCAGCCAGGGGACCGGGACAGGGACTAGCGGCAATCAGCCCCAGCATTTT.

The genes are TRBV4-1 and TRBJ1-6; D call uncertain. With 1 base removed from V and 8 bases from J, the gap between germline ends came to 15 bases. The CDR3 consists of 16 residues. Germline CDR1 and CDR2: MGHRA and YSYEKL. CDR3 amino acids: CASSQGGGPGDSPLHF. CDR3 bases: TGCGCCAGCAGCCAAGGGGGTGGGCCCGGGGATTCACCCCTCCACTTT.

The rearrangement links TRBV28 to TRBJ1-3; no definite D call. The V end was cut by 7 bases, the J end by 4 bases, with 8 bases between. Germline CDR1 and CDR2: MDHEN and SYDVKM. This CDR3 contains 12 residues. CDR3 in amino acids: CASTLGGNTIYF. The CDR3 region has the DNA TGTGCCAGCACCCTGGGCGGAAACACCATATATTTT.

The DNA for the CDR3 is TGTGCCAGCTCACCATACAGACCGGTCGCGAATTCACCCCTCCACTTT. It translates to CASSPYRPVANSPLHF. The rearrangement links TRBV18 to TRBJ1-6; D remains unclear. The CDR3 totals 16 residues. Germline lookup yields CDR1 KGHSH and CDR2 LQKENI. V lost 2 bases, J lost 7 bases, and 15 bases lay in between.

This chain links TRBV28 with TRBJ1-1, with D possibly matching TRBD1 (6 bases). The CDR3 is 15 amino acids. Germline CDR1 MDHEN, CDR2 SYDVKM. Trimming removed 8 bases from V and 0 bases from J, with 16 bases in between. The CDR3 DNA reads TGTGCCAGCGGTGGACAGACCGGAATGAACACTGAAGCTTTCTTT. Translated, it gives CASGGQTGMNTEAFF.

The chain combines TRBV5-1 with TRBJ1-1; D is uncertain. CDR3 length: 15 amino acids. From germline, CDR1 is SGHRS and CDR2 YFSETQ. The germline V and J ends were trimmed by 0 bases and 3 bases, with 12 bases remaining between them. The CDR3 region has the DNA TGCGCCAGCAGCTTGGAATGGGGAGGTTACACTGAAGCTTTCTTT. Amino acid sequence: CASSLEWGGYTEAFF.

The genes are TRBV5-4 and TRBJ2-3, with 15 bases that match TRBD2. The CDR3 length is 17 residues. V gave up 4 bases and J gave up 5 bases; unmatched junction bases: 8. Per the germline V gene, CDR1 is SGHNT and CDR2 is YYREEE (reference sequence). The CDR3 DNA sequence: TGTGCCAGCAGCCCAAGGACTAGCGGGGGGGCCGTAGATACGCAGTATTTT. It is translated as CASSPRTSGGAVDTQYF. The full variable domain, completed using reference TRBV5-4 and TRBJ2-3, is ETGVTQSPTHLIKTRGQQVTLRCSSQSGHNTVSWYQQALGQGPQFIFQYYREEENGRGNFPPRFSGLQFPNYSSELNVNALELDDSALYLCASSPRTSGGAVDTQYFGPGTRLTVL.

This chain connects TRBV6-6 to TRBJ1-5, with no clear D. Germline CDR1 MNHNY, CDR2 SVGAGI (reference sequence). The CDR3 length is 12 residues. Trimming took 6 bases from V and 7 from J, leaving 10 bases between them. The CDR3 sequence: CASRPDGQPQHF. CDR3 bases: TGTGCCAGCAGACCCGACGGGCAGCCCCAGCATTTT.